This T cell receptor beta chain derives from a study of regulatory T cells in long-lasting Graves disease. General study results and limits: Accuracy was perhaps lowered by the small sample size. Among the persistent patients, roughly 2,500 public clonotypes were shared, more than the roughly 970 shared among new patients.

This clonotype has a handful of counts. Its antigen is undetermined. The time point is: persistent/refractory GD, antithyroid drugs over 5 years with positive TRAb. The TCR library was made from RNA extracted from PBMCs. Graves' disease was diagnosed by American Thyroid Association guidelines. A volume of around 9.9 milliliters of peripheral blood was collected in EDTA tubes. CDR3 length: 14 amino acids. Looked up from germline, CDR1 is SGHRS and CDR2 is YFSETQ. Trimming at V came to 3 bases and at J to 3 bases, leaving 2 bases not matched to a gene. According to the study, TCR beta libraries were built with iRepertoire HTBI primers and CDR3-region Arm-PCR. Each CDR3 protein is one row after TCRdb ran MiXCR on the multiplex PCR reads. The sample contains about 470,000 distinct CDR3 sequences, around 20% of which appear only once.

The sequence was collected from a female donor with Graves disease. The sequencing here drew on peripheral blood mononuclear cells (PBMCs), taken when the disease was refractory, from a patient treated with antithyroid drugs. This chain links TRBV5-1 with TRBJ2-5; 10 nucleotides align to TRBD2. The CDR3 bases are TGCGCCAGCAGCTGGACTAGCGGAGAAGAGACCCAGTACTTC. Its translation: CASSWTSGEETQYF.